This TCR beta chain was profiled in a study of cytomegalovirus exposure and HLA in healthy donors. CDR3 size: 15 residues. The junction had 5 bases not matched to a gene; V was cut back by 2 bases and J by 4 bases. Germline loops: CDR1 SGHRS, CDR2 YFSETQ. Only in-frame clones appear in the TCRdb table, and some are missing; sequencing was by immunoSEQ multiplex PCR. The sample yields roughly 130,000 clones, 85% to 90% seen once. Sequencing input: PBMCs. The origin of this receptor is a man aged 25-45 years in good health and CMV-seronegative. The chain uses TRBV5-1 and TRBJ2-1, with 8 bases that match TRBD1. CDR3 sequence: CASSFIQGAYNEQFF. CDR3 nucleotide sequence: TGCGCCAGCAGCTTTATCCAGGGGGCTTACAATGAGCAGTTCTTC. The full variable domain, completed using reference TRBV5-1 and TRBJ2-1, is KAGVTQTPRYLIKTRGQQVTLSCSPISGHRSVSWYQQTPGQGLQFLFEYFSETQRNKGNFPGRFSGRQFSNSRSEMNVSTLELGDSALYLCASSFIQGAYNEQFFGPGTRLTVL.